The clone carrying this TCR beta chain was seen only a few times. The antigen is unknown. The V gene's germline CDR1 is MNHEY and CDR2 SVGAGI. The CDR3 loop spans 15 amino acids. The germline V and J ends were trimmed by 4 bases and 2 bases, with 11 bases remaining between them. Total RNA extraction was carried out from unfractionated whole blood. This entry is derived from a study of human T cells and chemical hapten exposure. Looking at the study overall: Per-sample TCR yield variation was attributed mainly to small pooled library volume differences.

Findings and limits, study-wide: DPC sensitization left the count of TCRs above 1 in 1000 unchanged.

The library tagged each cDNA molecule with unique molecular identifiers. Original analysis: TCR counts had a median of about 92,000 per sample and spanned about 23,224 to 690,600. TCRdb ran MiXCR on the 5' RACE reads and lists one entry per CDR3 protein. TCRdb, not the original authors, processed these V and J calls. The repertoire has approximately 81,000 distinct CDR3 sequences, 7% to 8% of them found once; the top ten carry around 2.3%. V usage is TRBV6-5 and J usage is TRBJ2-2; no firm D call. This sequence was found in a male donor in good health. The CDR3 protein is CASSFQRSNTGELFF. In DNA form, the CDR3 reads TGTGCCAGCAGTTTCCAAAGGAGTAACACCGGGGAGCTGTTTTTT.